Sequencing of this T cell receptor beta chain was carried out in a study of OX40 agonist ivuxolimab in advanced cancers. For the wider study: Ivuxolimab was a fully human IgG2 agonistic monoclonal antibody targeting the costimulatory receptor OX40 (CD134). Intravenous ivuxolimab was administered to patients every 2 weeks at six dose levels: 0.01, 0.1, 0.3, 1.5, 3 and 10 mg/kg. Of the approximately 50 patients in dose escalation, 19 had hepatocellular carcinoma, around 15 had melanoma, 9 had renal cell carcinoma and 9 had head and neck cancer. The dose-escalation cohort was roughly 87% male with a mean age of roughly 62 years, ranging from roughly 20 to 80. Prior anti-PD-1, anti-PD-L1 or anti-CTLA-4 therapy was permitted, and checkpoint inhibitors had been received by roughly 40% of dose-escalation patients. Partial responses were achieved by three dose-escalation patients, of whom one had hepatocellular carcinoma and two had cutaneous melanoma. The purpose of peripheral TCRbeta sequencing was to test whether ivuxolimab changed TCR sequence diversity and led to clonal T-cell expansion. The paper describes the monotherapy dose-escalation part (N ≈ 52 patients) of the phase I trial of ivuxolimab.

Via the germline V gene, CDR1 is MNHNS and CDR2 SASEGT. The CDR3 has 15 amino acids, counting the end cysteine and phenylalanine. Here the CDR3 DNA is all that survives: 45 bases in frame from base 1. A distance of 14 bases separates the germline ends of V and J, which lose 3 bases and 5 bases respectively. On the study overall, not on this receptor specifically: Partial responders in the 0.1-3.0 mg/kg groups had among the lowest normalized peripheral clonal expansion, especially among CD8+ T cells. After ivuxolimab, more expanded clones were found on average in CD8+ T cells than in CD4+ T cells. Which antigens the clonally expanded peripheral T cells were specific for was not determined. Low levels of normalized T-cell clonal expansion were also seen in some patients who did not respond. Clonal expansion of both CD4+ and CD8+ blood T cells was observed from baseline to week 6 at doses 0.1 to 3.0 mg/kg.

Genomic DNA was extracted from sorted cells for sequencing of the TCRbeta CDR3 region. TCRbeta CDR3 regions were sequenced using the immunoSEQ Assay. Held by TCRdb, this immuneACCESS table contains in-frame sequences only and omits some clones. Under half of the omission traces to an unresolved V gene where checked; the cause of the rest is unknown. This sample is represented by 23,000 or so clones; 70% to 90% of them were singletons. The ten largest clones add up to under 35% of the sample. Of note for this clone: This clone's antigen is unknown. No much larger clone exists at a distance of one base, and base qualities are not known.

The trial excluded patients who had a history of autoimmune disease or who were on systemic immunosuppression. Peripheral blood for TCR sequencing was drawn from every dose cohort at baseline, at cycle 4 day 1 and at cycle 7 day 1. Samples were obtained from an open-label, multicenter, first-in-human phase I dose-escalation trial of ivuxolimab. Adults with locally advanced or metastatic head and neck squamous cell, hepatocellular, melanoma or renal cell carcinoma were enrolled in the trial. Before TCR sequencing, CD4+ T cells and CD8+ T cells were sorted from peripheral blood as separate populations.

This clonotype was sampled from an adult with an advanced solid tumor such as melanoma, head and neck, liver or kidney cancer. The rearranged segments are TRBV6-1 and TRBJ1-5; the D gene is possibly TRBD1, with 5 bases matching. The sequencing here drew on CD4+ or CD8+ T cells sorted from blood, taken in a trial of the OX40 agonist ivuxolimab. The CDR3 region: CASSEGQQQYQPQHF. The DNA sequence is given as TGTGCCAGCAGTGAGGGGCAGCAGCAATATCAGCCCCAGCATTTT.